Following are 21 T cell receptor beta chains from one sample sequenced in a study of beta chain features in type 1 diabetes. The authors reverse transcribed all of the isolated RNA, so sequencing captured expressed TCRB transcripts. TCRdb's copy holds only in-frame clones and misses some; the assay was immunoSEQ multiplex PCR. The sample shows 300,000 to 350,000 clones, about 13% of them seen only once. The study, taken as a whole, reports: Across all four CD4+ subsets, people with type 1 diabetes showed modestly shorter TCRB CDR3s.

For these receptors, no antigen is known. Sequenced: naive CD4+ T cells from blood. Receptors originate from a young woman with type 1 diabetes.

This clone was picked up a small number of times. Written as DNA, the CDR3 is TGTGCCAGCAGCTCTAGGGGGCGAGGCACTGAAGCTTTCTTT. Amino acid sequence: CASSSRGRGTEAFF. The chain is built from TRBV11-3 and TRBJ1-1; TRBD1 agrees at 7 bases. The CDR3 contains 14 residues. Unmatched junction bases numbered 6, after V lost 4 bases and J lost 4 bases. Germline V gene lookup returns CDR1 SGHNT and CDR2 YENEEA.

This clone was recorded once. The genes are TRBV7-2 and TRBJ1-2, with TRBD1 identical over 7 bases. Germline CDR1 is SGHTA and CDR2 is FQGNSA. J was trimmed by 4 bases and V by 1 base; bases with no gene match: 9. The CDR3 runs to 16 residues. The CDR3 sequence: CASSLELTDRAYGYTF. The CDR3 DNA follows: TGTGCCAGCAGCTTAGAGTTAACCGACAGGGCCTATGGCTACACCTTC.

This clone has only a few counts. As DNA, the CDR3 is TGTGCCAGTATTCCCCCTCCCGGGACTAGCGGAGACACAGATACGCAGTATTTT. The encoded protein is CASIPPPGTSGDTDTQYF. The chain couples TRBV19 to TRBJ2-3; 11 bases align to TRBD2. Losses at the gene ends were 7 bases for V and 2 bases for J; bases not matched to a gene: 14. The length of the CDR3 is 18 residues. Looked up from germline, CDR1 is LNHDA and CDR2 is SQIVND (reference sequence).

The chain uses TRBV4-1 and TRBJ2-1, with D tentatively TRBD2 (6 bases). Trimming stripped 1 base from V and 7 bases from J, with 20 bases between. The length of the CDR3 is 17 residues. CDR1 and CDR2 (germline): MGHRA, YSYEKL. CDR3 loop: CASSQVGVTGVVNEQFF. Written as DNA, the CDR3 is TGCGCCAGCAGCCAAGTAGGAGTCACGGGAGTAGTAAATGAGCAGTTCTTC.

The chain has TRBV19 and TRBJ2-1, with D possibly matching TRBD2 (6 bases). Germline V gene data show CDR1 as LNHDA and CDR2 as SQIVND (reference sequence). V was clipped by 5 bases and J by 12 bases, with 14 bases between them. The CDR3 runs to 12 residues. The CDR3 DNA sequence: TGTGCCAGTAGTTTCGCGGGGCTTGGGCAGTTCTTC. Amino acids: CASSFAGLGQFF.

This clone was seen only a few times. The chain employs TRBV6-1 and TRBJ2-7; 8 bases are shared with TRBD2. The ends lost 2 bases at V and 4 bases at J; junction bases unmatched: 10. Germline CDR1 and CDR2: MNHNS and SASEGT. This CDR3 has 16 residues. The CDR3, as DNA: TGTGCCAGCAGTGAATCTAGCGGGTCCCATGGATACGAGCAGTACTTC. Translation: CASSESSGSHGYEQYF.

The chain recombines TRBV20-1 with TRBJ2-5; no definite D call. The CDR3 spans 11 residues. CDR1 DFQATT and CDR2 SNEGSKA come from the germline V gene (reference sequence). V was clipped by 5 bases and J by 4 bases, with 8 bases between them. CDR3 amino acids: CSAVLRETQYF. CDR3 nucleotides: TGCAGTGCTGTCCTAAGAGAGACCCAGTACTTC.

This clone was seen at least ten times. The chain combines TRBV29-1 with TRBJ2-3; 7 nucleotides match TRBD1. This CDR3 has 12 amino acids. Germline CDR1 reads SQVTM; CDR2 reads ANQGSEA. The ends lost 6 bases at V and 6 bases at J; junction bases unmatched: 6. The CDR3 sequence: CSVRQQGDTQYF. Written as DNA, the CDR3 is TGCAGCGTCCGTCAACAGGGGGATACGCAGTATTTT.

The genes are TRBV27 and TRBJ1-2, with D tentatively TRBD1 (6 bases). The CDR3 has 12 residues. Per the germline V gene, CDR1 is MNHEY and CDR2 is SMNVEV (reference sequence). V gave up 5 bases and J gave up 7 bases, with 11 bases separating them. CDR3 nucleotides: TGTGCCAGCAGTCCCACAGGGCGTGGCTACACCTTC. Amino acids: CASSPTGRGYTF.

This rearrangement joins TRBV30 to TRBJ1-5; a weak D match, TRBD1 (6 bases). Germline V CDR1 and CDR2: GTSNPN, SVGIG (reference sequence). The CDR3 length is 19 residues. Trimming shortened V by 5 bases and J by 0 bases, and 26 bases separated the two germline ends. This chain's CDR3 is CAWSPSGLGQTISNQPQHF. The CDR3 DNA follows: TGTGCCTGGTCCCCCTCGGGTCTAGGACAGACGATTAGCAATCAGCCCCAGCATTTT.

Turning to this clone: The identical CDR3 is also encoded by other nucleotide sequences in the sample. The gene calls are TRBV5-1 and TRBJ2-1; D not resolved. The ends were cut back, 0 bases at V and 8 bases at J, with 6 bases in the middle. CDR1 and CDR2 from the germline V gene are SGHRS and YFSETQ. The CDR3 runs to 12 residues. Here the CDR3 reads CASSLVFDEQFF. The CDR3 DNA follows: TGCGCCAGCAGCTTGGTGTTCGATGAGCAGTTCTTC.

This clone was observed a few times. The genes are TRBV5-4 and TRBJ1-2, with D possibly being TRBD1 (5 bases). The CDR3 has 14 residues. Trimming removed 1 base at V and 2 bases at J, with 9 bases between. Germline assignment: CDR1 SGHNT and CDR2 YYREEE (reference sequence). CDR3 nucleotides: TGTGCCAGCAGCTTGAGCGCAGGGAACTATGGCTACACCTTC. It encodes CASSLSAGNYGYTF.

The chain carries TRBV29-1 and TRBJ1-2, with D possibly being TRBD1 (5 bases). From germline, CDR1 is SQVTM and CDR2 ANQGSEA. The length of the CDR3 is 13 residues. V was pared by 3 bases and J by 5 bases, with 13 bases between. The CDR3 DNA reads TGCAGCGTTGAGGACGGGGGGGTTTATGGCTACACCTTC. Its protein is CSVEDGGVYGYTF.

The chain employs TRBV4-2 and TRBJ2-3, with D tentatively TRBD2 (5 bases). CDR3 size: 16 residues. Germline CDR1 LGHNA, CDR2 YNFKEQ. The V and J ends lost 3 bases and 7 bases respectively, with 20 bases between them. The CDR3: CASSQVGAVSQNTQYF. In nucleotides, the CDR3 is TGTGCCAGCAGCCAGGTGGGAGCGGTATCCCAGAATACGCAGTATTTT.

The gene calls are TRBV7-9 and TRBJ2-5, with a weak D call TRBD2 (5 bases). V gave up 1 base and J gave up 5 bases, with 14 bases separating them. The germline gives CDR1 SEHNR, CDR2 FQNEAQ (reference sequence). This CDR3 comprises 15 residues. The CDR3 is CASSLGYGVGETQYF. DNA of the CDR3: TGTGCCAGCAGCTTAGGATACGGGGTAGGGGAGACCCAGTACTTC.

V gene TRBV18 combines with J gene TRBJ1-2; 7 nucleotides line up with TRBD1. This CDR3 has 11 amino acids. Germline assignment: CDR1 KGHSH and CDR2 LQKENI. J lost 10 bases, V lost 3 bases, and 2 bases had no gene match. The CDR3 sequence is CASSPGTVYTF. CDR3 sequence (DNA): TGTGCCAGCTCACCTGGGACAGTCTACACCTTC.

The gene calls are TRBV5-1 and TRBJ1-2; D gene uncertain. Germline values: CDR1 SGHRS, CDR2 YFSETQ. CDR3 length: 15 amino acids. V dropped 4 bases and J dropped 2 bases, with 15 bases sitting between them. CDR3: CASSPEGYWNYGYTF. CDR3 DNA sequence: TGCGCCAGCAGCCCGGAGGGTTACTGGAACTATGGCTACACCTTC.

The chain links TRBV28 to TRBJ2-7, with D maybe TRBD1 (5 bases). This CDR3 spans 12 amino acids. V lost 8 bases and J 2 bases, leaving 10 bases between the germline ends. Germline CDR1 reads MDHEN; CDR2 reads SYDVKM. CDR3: CASVGQTYEQYF. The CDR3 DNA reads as TGTGCCAGCGTAGGACAAACCTACGAGCAGTACTTC.

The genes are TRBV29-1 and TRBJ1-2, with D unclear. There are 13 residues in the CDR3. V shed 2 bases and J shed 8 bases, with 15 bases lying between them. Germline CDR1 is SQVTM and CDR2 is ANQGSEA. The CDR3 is CSVEKGAGEGYTF. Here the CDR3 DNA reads TGCAGCGTTGAAAAGGGCGCTGGGGAGGGCTACACCTTC.

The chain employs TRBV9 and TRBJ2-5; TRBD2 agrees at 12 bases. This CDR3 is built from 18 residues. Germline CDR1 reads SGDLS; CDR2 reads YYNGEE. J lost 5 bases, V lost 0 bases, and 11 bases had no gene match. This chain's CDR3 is CASSVDPLTSGRRETQYF. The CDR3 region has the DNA TGTGCCAGCAGCGTAGACCCATTGACTAGCGGGAGAAGGGAGACCCAGTACTTC.

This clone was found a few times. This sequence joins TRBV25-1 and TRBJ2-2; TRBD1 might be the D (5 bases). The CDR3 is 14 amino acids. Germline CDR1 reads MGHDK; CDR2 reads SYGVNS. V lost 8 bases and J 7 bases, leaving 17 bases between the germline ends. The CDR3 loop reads CASQGYVLIGELFF. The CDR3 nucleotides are TGTGCCAGCCAGGGCTACGTTCTTATCGGGGAGCTGTTTTTT. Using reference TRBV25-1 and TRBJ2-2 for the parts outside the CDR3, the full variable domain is EADIYQTPRYLVIGTGKKITLECSQTMGHDKMYWYQQDPGMELHLIHYSYGVNSTEKGDLSSESTVSRIRTEHFPLTLESARPSHTSQYLCASQGYVLIGELFFGEGSRLTVL.